The present TCR beta chain was sequenced within a study of blood T cell repertoires in COVID-19. At the level of the study: Spain, Italy and the United States supplied samples that represented acute and convalescent COVID-19. Sources were T cells, B-cell-depleted T cells, or PBMCs; the material itself was cDNA or gDNA.

This CDR3 is built from 14 residues. From germline, CDR1 is SGHTA and CDR2 FQGTGA. How the authors handled the data: From reference gene primer amplification, estimates of nucleated cell counts were derived. This table comes from immunoSEQ multiplex PCR, and its TCRdb copy is limited to in-frame clones, with some not included. V, J and clone size were drawn from that table, and D and trimming were deduced from the DNA. The table records under 350,000 clones, 70% to 90% of them present only once. Regarding this clone: Germline and junction disagree at one end, which may indicate a read error.

This chain links TRBV7-3 with TRBJ2-1; TRBD1 agrees at 7 bases. The TCR comes from a woman aged 40 to 55 with acute COVID-19. Material for sequencing was PBMCs or T cells enriched from blood (not recorded which). The CDR3 protein is CASSLWDRYSEQFF. The CDR3 coding sequence is TGTGCCAGCAGCTTATGGGACAGATACAGTGAGCAGTTCTTC.